Below, 26 T cell receptor beta chains from the same sample are listed, as sequenced in a study of T cell responses to AZD1222 COVID-19 vaccine. The protocol was immunoSEQ multiplex PCR, while the TCRdb copy is restricted to in-frame clones and leaves out a portion. In the table there are about 67,000 clones, under 90% of which are singletons. The specimen comprised peripheral blood, sampled 28 days after the second AZD1222 dose. The receptors shown here come from an adult who received the AZD1222 COVID-19 vaccine.

This rearrangement joins TRBV27 to TRBJ1-1; TRBD1 agrees at 9 bases. This CDR3 is 14 amino acids long. Germline CDR1 reads MNHEY; CDR2 reads SMNVEV (reference sequence). V trimming: 6 bases; J trimming: 4 bases; junction bases outside the gene matches: 6. CDR3 coding DNA: TGTGCCAGCAGACTACAGGGGGCAGTCACTGAAGCTTTCTTT. Residues: CASRLQGAVTEAFF.

CDR3 loop: CASSLVGVDQPQHF. The CDR3 nucleotides read TGTGCCAGCAGTTTGGTGGGGGTAGATCAGCCCCAGCATTTT. This chain uses TRBV28 with TRBJ1-5; D is perhaps TRBD1 (5 bases). The germline gives CDR1 MDHEN, CDR2 SYDVKM. This CDR3 has 14 amino acids. V lost 3 bases and J lost 5, with 11 bases in between.

V and J are TRBV12-3 or TRBV12-4 and TRBJ2-2; 7 nucleotides agree with TRBD1. The CDR3 length is 13 residues. With 6 bases clipped from V and 9 bases from J, the junction kept 7 bases outside the gene matches. CDR3: CASSSGQIRELFF. CDR3 bases: TGTGCCAGCAGCTCGGGACAGATCCGGGAGCTGTTTTTT.

The genes are TRBV4-3 and TRBJ2-7; D uncertain. The length of the CDR3 is 13 residues. Between the trimmed V and J ends, which lost 2 bases and 2 bases, there was a span of 7 bases. Germline CDR1 and CDR2: LGHNA and YSLEER. The CDR3 bases are TGCGCCAGCAGCCAAACTCCCGCCTACGAGCAGTACTTC. As protein: CASSQTPAYEQYF.

J is TRBJ2-5 and V is TRBV4-1, with 8 bases that match TRBD1. Germline loops: CDR1 MGHRA, CDR2 YSYEKL. Germline trimming cut 5 bases from V and 3 bases from J; bases unmatched to any gene: 5. This CDR3 has 14 residues. The CDR3 DNA reads as TGCGCCAGCAGCTACAGACAGGGGAAAGAGACCCAGTACTTC. It encodes CASSYRQGKETQYF.

This chain uses TRBV7-2 with TRBJ1-1, with a weak D call TRBD1 (5 bases). There are 17 residues in the CDR3. The ends were cut back, 1 base at V and 0 bases at J, with 15 bases in the middle. The germline gives CDR1 SGHTA, CDR2 FQGNSA. As DNA, the CDR3 is TGTGCCAGCAGCTTAGTACCCCCAGACAGACTGAACACTGAAGCTTTCTTT. It specifies CASSLVPPDRLNTEAFF.

For the CDR3, the DNA is TGTGCCAGCAGTTTTATGGCTGGGGGCAATCAGCCCCAGCATTTT. Encoded protein: CASSFMAGGNQPQHF. The chain is built from TRBV28 and TRBJ1-5; no clear D. Germline V gives CDR1 MDHEN, CDR2 SYDVKM. The CDR3 totals 15 residues. Trimming removed 3 bases at V and 2 bases at J, with 11 bases between. Variable domain in full (rest from reference TRBV28 and TRBJ1-5): DVKVTQSSRYLVKRTGEKVFLECVQDMDHENMFWYRQDPGLGLRLIYFSYDVKMKEKGDIPEGYSVSREKKERFSLILESASTNQTSMYLCASSFMAGGNQPQHFGDGTRLSIL.

The CDR3 reads CASSPGTGPSTDTQYF. The CDR3 nucleotides are TGTGCCAGCTCACCGGGGACTGGTCCTAGCACAGATACGCAGTATTTT. The J gene is TRBJ2-3, the V gene TRBV18, with D possibly matching TRBD2 (6 bases). V was shortened by 3 bases and J by 0 bases, with 13 bases between the two germline ends. The CDR3 is made up of 16 amino acids. From germline, CDR1 is KGHSH and CDR2 LQKENI.

The V and J genes are TRBV19 and TRBJ1-2, with TRBD1 identical over 8 bases. V was pared by 5 bases and J by 9 bases, with 11 bases of the junction left unmatched. Looked up from germline, CDR1 is LNHDA and CDR2 is SQIVND (reference sequence). The CDR3 is made up of 14 amino acids. CDR3 loop: CASSATGQGLSYTF. In nucleotides, the CDR3 is TGTGCCAGTAGTGCCACTGGACAGGGCTTGAGCTACACCTTC. Together with reference TRBV19 and TRBJ1-2, the CDR3 gives the full variable domain: DGGITQSPKYLFRKEGQNVTLSCEQNLNHDAMYWYRQDPGQGLRLIYYSQIVNDFQKGDIAEGYSVSREKKESFPLTVTSAQKNPTAFYLCASSATGQGLSYTFGSGTRLTVV.

The rearrangement links TRBV21-1 to TRBJ2-1. TRBV21-1 constitutes a pseudogene. The CDR3 extends over 14 amino acids. CDR3 sequence reads: CASSKWSAYNEQFF. The CDR3 DNA sequence: TGTGCCAGCAGCAAATGGTCTGCCTACAATGAGCAGTTCTTC.

This chain connects TRBV6-6 to TRBJ1-1; D is undetermined. V dropped 7 bases and J dropped 0 bases, with 6 bases sitting between them. Germline V gene sequence: CDR1 MNHNY, CDR2 SVGAGI (reference sequence). This CDR3 has 12 amino acids. For the CDR3, the DNA is TGTGCCAGCAATACAATGAACACTGAAGCTTTCTTT. It is translated as CASNTMNTEAFF.

This clone was observed a single time. This chain joins TRBV5-1 and TRBJ2-7, with 7 bases that match TRBD1. The V gene's germline CDR1 is SGHRS and CDR2 YFSETQ. Losses at the gene ends were 5 bases for V and 1 base for J; bases not matched to a gene: 9. This CDR3 has 15 amino acids. In nucleotides, the CDR3 is TGCGCCAGCAGGGGATCCGGGACAGTGTCCTACGAGCAGTACTTC. It specifies CASRGSGTVSYEQYF.

This clone was seen just once. This chain connects TRBV7-9 to TRBJ1-4; TRBD1 matches 7 bases. Germline V gene sequence: CDR1 SEHNR, CDR2 FQNEAQ (reference sequence). CDR3 length: 16 amino acids. V shed 1 base, J shed 5 bases, and the junction held 7 bases outside the gene matches. The CDR3: CASSLESGGVNEKLFF. CDR3 nucleotides: TGTGCCAGCAGCTTAGAGTCAGGGGGGGTAAATGAAAAACTGTTTTTT.

The chain joins TRBV7-9 to TRBJ2-7; D unclear. CDR3 size: 14 residues. Germline V CDR1 and CDR2: SEHNR, FQNEAQ (reference sequence). Trimming took off 1 base at V and 2 bases at J, with 9 bases between the two ends. CDR3 bases: TGTGCCAGCAGCTTAGTTAGTCCGCCCTACGAGCAGTACTTC. Encoded protein: CASSLVSPPYEQYF.

The chain employs TRBV5-6 and TRBJ1-2, with a weak D call TRBD1 (5 bases). Trimming removed 3 bases at V and 5 bases at J, with 14 bases between. This CDR3 is built from 14 residues. Germline-derived CDR1 and CDR2 are SGHDT and YYEEEE. In nucleotides, the CDR3 is TGTGCCAGCAGCTCTGGGGCCCCTCTTTATGGCTACACCTTC. Translation gives CASSSGAPLYGYTF.

This chain connects TRBV12-3 or TRBV12-4 to TRBJ1-6; TRBD1 might be the D (6 bases). Trimming stripped 3 bases from V and 8 bases from J, with 8 bases between. This CDR3 has 13 residues. CDR3 nucleotide sequence: TGTGCCAGCAGTTTGACAGGCGATTCACCCCTCCACTTT. Protein sequence: CASSLTGDSPLHF.

The J gene is TRBJ1-6, the V gene TRBV19; D is perhaps TRBD1 (5 bases). Germline V lookup: CDR1 LNHDA, CDR2 SQIVND (reference sequence). The V gene lost 5 bases and the J gene lost 4 bases, with 15 bases spanning the gap. The CDR3 consists of 16 residues. This CDR3 is CASSLSGPGYNSPLHF. The CDR3 DNA reads TGTGCCAGTAGTCTATCGGGGCCAGGGTATAATTCACCCCTCCACTTT. Combining the CDR3 with reference TRBV19 and TRBJ1-6 gives the whole variable domain DGGITQSPKYLFRKEGQNVTLSCEQNLNHDAMYWYRQDPGQGLRLIYYSQIVNDFQKGDIAEGYSVSREKKESFPLTVTSAQKNPTAFYLCASSLSGPGYNSPLHFGNGTRLTVT.

This clone has only a few counts. J is TRBJ1-4 and V is TRBV18; possibly TRBD1 for D (6 bases). With 3 bases removed from V and 3 bases from J, the gap between germline ends came to 8 bases. This CDR3 is built from 14 residues. In germline, CDR1 is KGHSH, CDR2 LQKENI. CDR3 nucleotide sequence: TGTGCCAGCTCACCGGGACAATCTAATGAAAAACTGTTTTTT. Translation gives CASSPGQSNEKLFF.

The chain uses TRBV4-2 and TRBJ2-3; tentative D call: TRBD2 (5 bases). This CDR3 contains 15 residues. The germline V gene encodes CDR1 LGHNA and CDR2 YNFKEQ. Deletions cut 2 bases from V and 1 base from J, with 10 bases between. CDR3 sequence (DNA): TGTGCCAGCAGCCAATCCGGGGTGGGCACAGATACGCAGTATTTT. This encodes CASSQSGVGTDTQYF.

The rearrangement uses TRBV10-3 and TRBJ1-2; a weak D match, TRBD1 (5 bases). Germline loops: CDR1 ENHRY, CDR2 SYGVKD. V lost 7 bases, J lost 8 bases, and 14 bases lay in between. There are 12 residues in the CDR3. CDR3 sequence (DNA): TGTGCCATCAATGGGGGTTCCGACGGCTACACCTTC. The encoded protein is CAINGGSDGYTF.

CDR3 bases: TGTGCCAGCAGTTACCAGGGACTCGAGCAGTACTTC. Protein sequence: CASSYQGLEQYF. The chain recombines TRBV7-2 with TRBJ2-7, with D possibly matching TRBD2 (6 bases). Germline assignment: CDR1 SGHTA and CDR2 FQGNSA. The CDR3 is 12 amino acids. Deletions cut 6 bases from V and 6 bases from J, with 12 bases between.

The genes are TRBV2 and TRBJ1-1; D is unresolved. V dropped 4 bases and J dropped 6 bases, with 12 bases sitting between them. The CDR3 totals 13 residues. Germline V lookup: CDR1 SNHLY, CDR2 FYNNEI. The CDR3 is CASSVNWNAEAFF. The CDR3 region has the DNA TGTGCCAGCAGTGTGAACTGGAATGCTGAAGCTTTCTTT. Based on the CDR3 plus reference TRBV2 and TRBJ1-1, the full variable domain is EPEVTQTPSHQVTQMGQEVILRCVPISNHLYFYWYRQILGQKVEFLVSFYNNEISEKSEIFDDQFSVERPDGSNFTLKIRSTKLEDSAMYFCASSVNWNAEAFFGQGTRLTVV.

The chain joins TRBV27 to TRBJ2-1; maybe TRBD1 (5 bases). The CDR3 consists of 15 residues. CDR1 is MNHEY, CDR2 SMNVEV, per germline (reference sequence). V was shortened by 7 bases and J by 0 bases, with 13 bases between the two germline ends. The CDR3 bases are TGTGCCAGCAAGGGGCGAGACAGCTCCTACAATGAGCAGTTCTTC. The encoded protein is CASKGRDSSYNEQFF.

This clone was seen only a few times. The chain couples TRBV5-4 to TRBJ1-3; the D is unclear. The CDR3 has 13 amino acids. Germline loops: CDR1 SGHNT, CDR2 YYREEE (reference sequence). The V and J ends lost 2 bases and 4 bases respectively, with 7 bases between them. Here the CDR3 DNA reads TGTGCCAGCAGCTTTTTTTTCGGAAACACCATATATTTT. It codes for CASSFFFGNTIYF.

CDR3 nucleotides: TGTGCCAGCAGCGCACGGGACAGGAGCTTTAATTCACCCCTCCACTTT. It specifies CASSARDRSFNSPLHF. V is TRBV7-9 and J is TRBJ1-6; the match to TRBD1 covers 8 bases. The CDR3 is 16 amino acids. Per germline, CDR1 SEHNR and CDR2 FQNEAQ (reference sequence). The trim removed 5 bases at V and 6 bases at J, leaving 9 bases unmatched.

The rearrangement joins TRBV4-1 to TRBJ1-1; 7 bases map to TRBD1. CDR3 length: 13 amino acids. J gave up 3 bases and V 4 bases, and 2 bases lay outside the gene matches. CDR1 and CDR2 (germline): MGHRA, YSYEKL. The CDR3 nucleotides read TGCGCCAGCAGCCGTGACAGGGACACTGAAGCTTTCTTT. Encoded protein: CASSRDRDTEAFF.